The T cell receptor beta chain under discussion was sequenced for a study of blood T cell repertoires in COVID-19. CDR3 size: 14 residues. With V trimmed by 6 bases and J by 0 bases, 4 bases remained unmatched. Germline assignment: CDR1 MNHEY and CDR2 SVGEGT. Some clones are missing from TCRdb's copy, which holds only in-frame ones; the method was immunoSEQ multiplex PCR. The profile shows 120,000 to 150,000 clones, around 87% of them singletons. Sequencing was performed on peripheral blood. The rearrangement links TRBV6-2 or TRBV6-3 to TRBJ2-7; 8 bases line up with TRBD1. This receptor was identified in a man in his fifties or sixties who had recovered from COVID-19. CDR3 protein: CASSSDRVSYEQYF. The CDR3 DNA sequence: TGTGCCAGCAGCTCGGACAGGGTCTCCTACGAGCAGTACTTC.